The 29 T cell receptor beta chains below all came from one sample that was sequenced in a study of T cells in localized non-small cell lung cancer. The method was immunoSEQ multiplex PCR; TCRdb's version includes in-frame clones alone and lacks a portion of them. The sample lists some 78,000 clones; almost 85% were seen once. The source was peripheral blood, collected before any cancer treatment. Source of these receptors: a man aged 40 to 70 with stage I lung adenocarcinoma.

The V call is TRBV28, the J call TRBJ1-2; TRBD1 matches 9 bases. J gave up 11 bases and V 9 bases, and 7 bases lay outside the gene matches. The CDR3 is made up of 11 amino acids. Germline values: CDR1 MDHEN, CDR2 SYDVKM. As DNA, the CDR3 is TGTGCCAGTGCGCTGGGACAGGGTTACACCTTC. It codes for CASALGQGYTF.

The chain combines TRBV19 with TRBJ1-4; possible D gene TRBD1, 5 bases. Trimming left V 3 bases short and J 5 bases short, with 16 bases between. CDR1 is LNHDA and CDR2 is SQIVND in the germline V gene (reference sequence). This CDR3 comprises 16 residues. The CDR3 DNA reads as TGTGCCAGTAGTATTGGACGCCGGGACCGCAATGAAAAACTGTTTTTT. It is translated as CASSIGRRDRNEKLFF.

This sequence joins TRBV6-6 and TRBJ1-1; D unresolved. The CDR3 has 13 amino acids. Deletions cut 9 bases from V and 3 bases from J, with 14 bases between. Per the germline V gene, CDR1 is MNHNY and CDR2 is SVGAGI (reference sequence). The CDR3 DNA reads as TGTGCCAGTAGATACAGTTTGGACACTGAAGCTTTCTTT. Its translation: CASRYSLDTEAFF.

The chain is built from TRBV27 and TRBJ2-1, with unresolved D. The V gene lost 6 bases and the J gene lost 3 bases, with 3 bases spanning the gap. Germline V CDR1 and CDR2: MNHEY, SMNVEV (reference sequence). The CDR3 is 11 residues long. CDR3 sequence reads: CASRDYNEQFF. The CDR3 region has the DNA TGTGCCAGCAGGGACTACAATGAGCAGTTCTTC.

CDR3 in DNA: TGCGCCAGCAGCCAAGTAAACCAGCAAGAGACCCAGTACTTC. As protein: CASSQVNQQETQYF. The chain is built from TRBV4-1 and TRBJ2-5; D remains ambiguous. Trimming cost V 1 base and J 2 bases, with 8 bases left between them. The CDR3 is 14 amino acids. CDR1 and CDR2 from the germline V gene are MGHRA and YSYEKL.

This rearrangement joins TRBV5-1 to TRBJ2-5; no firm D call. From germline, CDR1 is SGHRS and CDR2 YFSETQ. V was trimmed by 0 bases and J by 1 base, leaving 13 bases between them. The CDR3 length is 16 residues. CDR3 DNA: TGCGCCAGCAGCTTGGGACCAACAAATGCCCAAGAGACCCAGTACTTC. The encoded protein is CASSLGPTNAQETQYF.

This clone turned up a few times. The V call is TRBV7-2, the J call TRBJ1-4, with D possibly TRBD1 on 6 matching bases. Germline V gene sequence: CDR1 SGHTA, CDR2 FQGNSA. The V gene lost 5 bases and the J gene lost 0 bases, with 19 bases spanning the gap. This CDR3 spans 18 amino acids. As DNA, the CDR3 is TGTGCCAGCAGCCCTTGGACAGTCCCCTTTGCAACTAATGAAAAACTGTTTTTT. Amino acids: CASSPWTVPFATNEKLFF.

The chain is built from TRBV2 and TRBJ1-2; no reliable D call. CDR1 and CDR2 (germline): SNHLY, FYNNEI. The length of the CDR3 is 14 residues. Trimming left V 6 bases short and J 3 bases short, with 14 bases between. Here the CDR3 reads CASSSAARHYGYTF. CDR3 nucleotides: TGTGCCAGCAGCTCCGCCGCCCGGCACTATGGCTACACCTTC.

For the CDR3, the DNA is TGTGCTACACAAAACGAACGAGGTGAAGCTTTCTTT. Translating it yields CATQNERGEAFF. This chain links TRBV18 with TRBJ1-1; D unresolved. Per germline, CDR1 KGHSH and CDR2 LQKENI. This CDR3 is built from 12 residues.

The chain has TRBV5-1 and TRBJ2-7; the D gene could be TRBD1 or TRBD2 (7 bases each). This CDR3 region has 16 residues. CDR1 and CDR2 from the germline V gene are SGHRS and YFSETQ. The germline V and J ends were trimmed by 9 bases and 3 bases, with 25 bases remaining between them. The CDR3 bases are TGCGCCACCCCCATCAACCTCAGGGGGGGGGTCTACGAGCAGTACTTC. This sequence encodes CATPINLRGGVYEQYF.

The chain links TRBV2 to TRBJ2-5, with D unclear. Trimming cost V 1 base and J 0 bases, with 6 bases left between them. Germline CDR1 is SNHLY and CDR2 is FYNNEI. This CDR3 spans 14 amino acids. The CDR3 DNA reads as TGTGCCAGCAGTGAAGGGCCGGACCAAGAGACCCAGTACTTC. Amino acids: CASSEGPDQETQYF. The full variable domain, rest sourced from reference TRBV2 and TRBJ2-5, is EPEVTQTPSHQVTQMGQEVILRCVPISNHLYFYWYRQILGQKVEFLVSFYNNEISEKSEIFDDQFSVERPDGSNFTLKIRSTKLEDSAMYFCASSEGPDQETQYFGPGTRLLVL.

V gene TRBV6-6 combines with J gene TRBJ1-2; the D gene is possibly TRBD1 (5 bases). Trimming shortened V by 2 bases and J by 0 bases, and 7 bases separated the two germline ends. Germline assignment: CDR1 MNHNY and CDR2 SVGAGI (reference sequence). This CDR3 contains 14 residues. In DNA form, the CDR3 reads TGTGCCAGCAGTTACGGGACTACTAACTATGGCTACACCTTC. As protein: CASSYGTTNYGYTF.

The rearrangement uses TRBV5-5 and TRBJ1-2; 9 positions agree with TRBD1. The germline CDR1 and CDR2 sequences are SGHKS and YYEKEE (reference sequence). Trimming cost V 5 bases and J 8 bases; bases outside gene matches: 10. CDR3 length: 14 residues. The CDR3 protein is CASSRTGASWGYTF. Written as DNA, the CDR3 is TGTGCCAGCAGTCGGACAGGGGCCTCCTGGGGCTACACCTTC.

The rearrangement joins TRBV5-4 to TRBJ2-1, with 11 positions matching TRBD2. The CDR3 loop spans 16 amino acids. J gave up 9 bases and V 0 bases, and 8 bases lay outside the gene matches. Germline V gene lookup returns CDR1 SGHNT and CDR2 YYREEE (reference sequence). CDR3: CASSLGLAGLTGEQFF. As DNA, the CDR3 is TGTGCCAGCAGCTTGGGACTAGCGGGACTCACCGGTGAGCAGTTCTTC.

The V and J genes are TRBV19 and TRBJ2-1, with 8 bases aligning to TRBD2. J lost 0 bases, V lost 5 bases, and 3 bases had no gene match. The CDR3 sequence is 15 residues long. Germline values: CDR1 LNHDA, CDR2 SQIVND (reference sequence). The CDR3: CASSFGTSSYNEQFF. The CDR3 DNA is TGTGCCAGTAGTTTTGGGACTAGCTCCTACAATGAGCAGTTCTTC.

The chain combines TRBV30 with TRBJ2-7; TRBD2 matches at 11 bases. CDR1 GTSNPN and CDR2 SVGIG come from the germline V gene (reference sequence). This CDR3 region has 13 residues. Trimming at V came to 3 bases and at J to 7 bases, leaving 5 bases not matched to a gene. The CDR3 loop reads CAWRLAGAREQYF. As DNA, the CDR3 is TGTGCCTGGAGACTAGCGGGAGCGAGGGAGCAGTACTTC.

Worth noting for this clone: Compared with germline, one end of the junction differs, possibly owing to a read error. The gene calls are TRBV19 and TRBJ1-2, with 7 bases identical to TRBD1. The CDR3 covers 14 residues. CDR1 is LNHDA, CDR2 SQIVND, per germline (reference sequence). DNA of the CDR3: TGTGCCAGTAGGCCCAGGGACAGAGAGCATGGCCACACCTTC. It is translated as CASRPRDREHGHTF. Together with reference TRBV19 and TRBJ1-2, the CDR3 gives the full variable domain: DGGITQSPKYLFRKEGQNVTLSCEQNLNHDAMYWYRQDPGQGLRLIYYSQIVNDFQKGDIAEGYSVSREKKESFPLTVTSAQKNPTAFYLCASRPRDREHGHTFGSGTRLTVV.

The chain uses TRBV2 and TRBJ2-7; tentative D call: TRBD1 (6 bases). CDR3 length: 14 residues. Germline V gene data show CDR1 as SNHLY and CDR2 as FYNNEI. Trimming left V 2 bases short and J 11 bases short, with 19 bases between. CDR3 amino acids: CASSELQGVGQKYF. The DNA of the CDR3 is TGTGCCAGCAGTGAATTACAGGGTGTGGGTCAGAAGTACTTC. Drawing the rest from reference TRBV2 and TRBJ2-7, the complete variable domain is EPEVTQTPSHQVTQMGQEVILRCVPISNHLYFYWYRQILGQKVEFLVSFYNNEISEKSEIFDDQFSVERPDGSNFTLKIRSTKLEDSAMYFCASSELQGVGQKYFGPGTRLTVT.

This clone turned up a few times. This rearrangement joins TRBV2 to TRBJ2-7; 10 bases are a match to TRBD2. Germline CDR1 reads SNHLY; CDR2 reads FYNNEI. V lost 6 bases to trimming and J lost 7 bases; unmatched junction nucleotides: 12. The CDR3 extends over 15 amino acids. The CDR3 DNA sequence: TGTGCCAGCAGCGGGAACCTAGCGGGGGACAAGGAGCAGTACTTC. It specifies CASSGNLAGDKEQYF.

The CDR3 is CAWSPRRKGDSTDTQYF. The DNA for the CDR3 is TGTGCCTGGAGCCCCCGTAGGAAGGGGGATAGCACAGATACGCAGTATTTT. V is TRBV30 and J is TRBJ2-3; weak D call: TRBD1 (6 bases). The CDR3 spans 17 residues. Germline values: CDR1 GTSNPN, CDR2 SVGIG (reference sequence). V was cut by 3 bases and J by 0 bases, with 19 bases left in between.

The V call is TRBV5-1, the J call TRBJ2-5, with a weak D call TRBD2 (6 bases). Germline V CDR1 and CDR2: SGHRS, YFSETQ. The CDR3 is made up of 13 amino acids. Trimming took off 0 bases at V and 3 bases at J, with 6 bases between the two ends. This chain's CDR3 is CASSLGGEETQYF. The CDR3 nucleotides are TGCGCCAGCAGCTTGGGCGGGGAAGAGACCCAGTACTTC.

CDR3 loop: CASSFRTGSEQYF. The CDR3 DNA reads as TGTGCCAGCAGTTTCAGAACAGGGTCCGAGCAGTACTTC. The chain recombines TRBV27 with TRBJ2-7; D is possibly TRBD1 (6 bases). The V end was cut by 3 bases, the J end by 6 bases, with 12 bases between. This CDR3 spans 13 amino acids. Per the germline V gene, CDR1 is MNHEY and CDR2 is SMNVEV (reference sequence).

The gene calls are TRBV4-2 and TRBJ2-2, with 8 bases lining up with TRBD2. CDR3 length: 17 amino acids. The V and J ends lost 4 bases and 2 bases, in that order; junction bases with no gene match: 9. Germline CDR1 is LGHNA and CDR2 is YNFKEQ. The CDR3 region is CASSPNSGTANTGELFF. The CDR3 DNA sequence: TGTGCCAGCAGCCCCAATAGCGGGACTGCTAACACCGGGGAGCTGTTTTTT.

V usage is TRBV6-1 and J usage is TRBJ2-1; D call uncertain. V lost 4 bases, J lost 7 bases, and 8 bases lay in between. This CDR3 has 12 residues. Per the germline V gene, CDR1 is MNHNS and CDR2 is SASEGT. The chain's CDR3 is CASSAHLNEQFF. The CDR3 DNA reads TGTGCCAGCAGTGCGCACCTAAATGAGCAGTTCTTC.

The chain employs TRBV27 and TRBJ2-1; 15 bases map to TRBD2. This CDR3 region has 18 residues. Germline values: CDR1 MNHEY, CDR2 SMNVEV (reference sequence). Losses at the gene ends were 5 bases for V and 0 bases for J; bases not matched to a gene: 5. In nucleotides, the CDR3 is TGTGCCAGCAGTATCGGACTAGCGGGAGGGCCCTCCTACAATGAGCAGTTCTTC. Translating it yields CASSIGLAGGPSYNEQFF.

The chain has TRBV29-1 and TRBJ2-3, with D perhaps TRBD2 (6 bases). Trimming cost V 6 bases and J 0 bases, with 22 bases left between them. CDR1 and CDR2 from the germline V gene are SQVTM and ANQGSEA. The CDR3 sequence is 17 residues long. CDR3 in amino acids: CSVRARAGQISTDTQYF. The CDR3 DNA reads TGCAGCGTACGGGCGCGAGCGGGCCAAATAAGCACAGATACGCAGTATTTT.

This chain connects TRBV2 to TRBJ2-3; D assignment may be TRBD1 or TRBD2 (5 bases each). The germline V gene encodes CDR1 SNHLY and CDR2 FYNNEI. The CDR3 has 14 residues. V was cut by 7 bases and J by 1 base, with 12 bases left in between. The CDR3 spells CASTRDGGTDTQYF. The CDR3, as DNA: TGTGCCAGCACCAGGGACGGAGGCACAGATACGCAGTATTTT.

CDR3 in amino acids: CAWRKQANEKLFF. As DNA, the CDR3 is TGTGCCTGGAGAAAACAAGCTAATGAAAAACTGTTTTTT. The chain links TRBV30 to TRBJ1-4; D unclear. The V end lost 3 bases, the J end lost 3 bases, and 8 bases lay between the germline ends. The CDR3 is 13 amino acids. Germline values: CDR1 GTSNPN, CDR2 SVGIG (reference sequence).

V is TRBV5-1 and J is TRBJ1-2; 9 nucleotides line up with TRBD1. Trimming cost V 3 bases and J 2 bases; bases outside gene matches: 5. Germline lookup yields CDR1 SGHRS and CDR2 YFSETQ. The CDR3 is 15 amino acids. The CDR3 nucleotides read TGCGCCAGCAGCTCACACGGACAGGGGAACTATGGCTACACCTTC. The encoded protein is CASSSHGQGNYGYTF.